The TCR beta chain described here comes from a study of blood T cell repertoires in COVID-19. Study overall: COVID-19 samples from acute and convalescent phases originated in the United States, Italy and Spain. T cells, B-cell-depleted T cells, or PBMCs supplied cDNA or gDNA.

Germline CDR1 is MNHEY and CDR2 is SVGAGI. This CDR3 contains 14 residues. Losses at the gene ends were 6 bases for V and 3 bases for J; bases not matched to a gene: 8. This clone has just one count. TCRdb keeps only in-frame clones here, not all; method: immunoSEQ multiplex PCR. The table lists about 150,000 clones, roughly 88% of them singletons, with less than 4.5% in the top ten. The sequence derives from a man aged 50 to 60 who had recovered from COVID-19. The sequenced sample was PBMCs or T cells enriched from blood (not recorded which). The chain combines TRBV6-5 with TRBJ2-7; 7 positions match TRBD1. The chain's CDR3 is CASRPGQDSYEQYF. The DNA for the CDR3 is TGTGCCAGCAGACCCGGACAGGACAGCTACGAGCAGTACTTC.